These 26 T cell receptor beta chains share one sample of origin, sequenced in a study of cytomegalovirus exposure and HLA in healthy donors (dated by TCRdb to 2015 to 2018). The library was generated by the immunoSEQ multiplex PCR assay. The multiplex PCR relied on a mix of 60 forward primers for TCR Vbeta segments and 13 reverse primers for TCR Jbeta segments. TCRdb re-hosts the immuneACCESS table, in-frame sequences only. Its copies lack some clones; in the studies checked, an unresolved V gene accounts for under half of them, and the cause for the rest is not known. Counted in this sample were 100,000 to 150,000 clones; under 80% of them appeared once. Of the sample, 4% is held by the ten largest clones. Sample: PBMCs. Receptor source: a man aged 40-50 years in good health and CMV-seropositive.

The rearrangement links TRBV5-6 to TRBJ1-2, with D possibly matching TRBD1 (6 bases). Trimming stripped 3 bases from V and 7 bases from J, with 13 bases between. This CDR3 has 13 amino acids. The germline V gene has CDR1 SGHDT and CDR2 YYEEEE. The CDR3 DNA is TGTGCCAGCAGCTACCGACAGGCGGGTGGCTACACCTTC. Its translation is CASSYRQAGGYTF.

This clone has a handful of counts. The chain has TRBV11-2 and TRBJ2-7; TRBD2 matches at 12 bases. Losses at the gene ends were 0 bases for V and 0 bases for J; bases not matched to a gene: 9. The CDR3 has 19 residues. CDR1 and CDR2 (germline): SGHAT, FQNNGV. The CDR3 coding sequence is TGTGCCAGCAGCTTAGACGGGACTAGCGGGCTCTGGAGCTCCTACGAGCAGTACTTC. Amino acid sequence: CASSLDGTSGLWSSYEQYF.

This chain uses TRBV10-1 with TRBJ2-1; D is undetermined. The germline V and J ends were trimmed by 8 bases and 8 bases, with 13 bases remaining between them. This CDR3 is built from 12 residues. CDR1 is WNHNN, CDR2 SYGVQD, per germline (reference sequence). CDR3 nucleotides: TGCGCCAGCTCACAGAATCCGGATGAGCAGTTCTTC. This gives the protein CASSQNPDEQFF.

The rearrangement uses TRBV2 and TRBJ2-5; 14 nucleotides match TRBD2. The length of the CDR3 is 18 residues. Looked up from germline, CDR1 is SNHLY and CDR2 is FYNNEI. Trimming removed 6 bases from V and 4 bases from J; junction bases left unmatched: 13. The CDR3 DNA is TGTGCCAGCAGCACATCCGGGACTAGCGGGGGTAGTGGAGAGACCCAGTACTTC. Protein product: CASSTSGTSGGSGETQYF.

The genes are TRBV4-1 and TRBJ1-1; a weak D match, TRBD1 (6 bases). The CDR3 runs to 16 residues. Per germline, CDR1 MGHRA and CDR2 YSYEKL. V lost 0 bases to trimming and J lost 6 bases, with 17 bases between them. The CDR3: CASSQDGTGLLAEAFF. CDR3 DNA sequence: TGCGCCAGCAGCCAAGATGGCACAGGGCTATTGGCTGAAGCTTTCTTT.

The genes are TRBV6-1 and TRBJ1-5; D uncertain. The germline V gene encodes CDR1 MNHNS and CDR2 SASEGT. V was shortened by 3 bases and J by 0 bases, with 6 bases between the two germline ends. The CDR3 consists of 14 residues. CDR3 nucleotide sequence: TGTGCCAGCAGTGACTCCTATAGCAATCAGCCCCAGCATTTT. Translation: CASSDSYSNQPQHF.

The gene calls are TRBV5-1 and TRBJ2-2, with unresolved D. The CDR3 spans 15 residues. V lost 0 bases and J 0 bases, leaving 6 bases between the germline ends. Germline V gene sequence: CDR1 SGHRS, CDR2 YFSETQ. The CDR3 DNA is TGCGCCAGCAGCTTGGAACAAGCGAACACCGGGGAGCTGTTTTTT. This translates into CASSLEQANTGELFF. The entire variable domain, with the rest obtained from reference TRBV5-1 and TRBJ2-2, is as follows: KAGVTQTPRYLIKTRGQQVTLSCSPISGHRSVSWYQQTPGQGLQFLFEYFSETQRNKGNFPGRFSGRQFSNSRSEMNVSTLELGDSALYLCASSLEQANTGELFFGEGSRLTVL.

The chain links TRBV14 to TRBJ1-1; D is uncertain. Trimming shortened V by 5 bases and J by 6 bases, and 13 bases separated the two germline ends. The length of the CDR3 is 13 residues. Germline V CDR1 and CDR2: SGHDN, FVKESK. DNA for the CDR3: TGTGCCAGCAGCTTCTACGGGGTAGCTGAAGCTTTCTTT. Translation gives CASSFYGVAEAFF.

The chain has TRBV20-1 and TRBJ1-1, with D perhaps matching TRBD1 (6 bases). This CDR3 has 11 residues. Per germline, CDR1 DFQATT and CDR2 SNEGSKA (reference sequence). Trimming left V 6 bases short and J 6 bases short, with 11 bases between. CDR3 residues: CSAQQGAEAFF. The CDR3, as DNA: TGCAGTGCGCAACAGGGCGCTGAAGCTTTCTTT.

This chain links TRBV29-1 with TRBJ1-5; 9 nucleotides align to TRBD1. Trimming took 4 bases from V and 3 from J; bases not matched to a gene: 7. The CDR3 has 15 residues. CDR1 and CDR2 (germline): SQVTM, ANQGSEA. CDR3 DNA sequence: TGCAGCGTTGCCTCCGGGACAGGGAACAATCAGCCCCAGCATTTT. This sequence encodes CSVASGTGNNQPQHF.

The J gene is TRBJ1-4, the V gene TRBV10-2; 9 bases agree with TRBD1. Germline V gene lookup returns CDR1 WSHSY and CDR2 SAAADI. This CDR3 has 16 amino acids. V trimming: 5 bases; J trimming: 7 bases; junction bases outside the gene matches: 11. CDR3 in amino acids: CASSRQGVAFGEKLFF. As DNA, the CDR3 is TGCGCCAGCAGTAGACAGGGGGTGGCTTTCGGTGAAAAACTGTTTTTT.

This rearrangement joins TRBV7-8 to TRBJ2-7; 7 bases are a match to TRBD1. The junction had 4 bases not matched to a gene; V was cut back by 2 bases and J by 0 bases. From germline, CDR1 is SGHVS and CDR2 FQNEAQ. The CDR3 runs 15 residues. The CDR3 region is CASSLSGTASYEQYF. The CDR3 DNA reads as TGTGCCAGCAGCTTATCAGGGACAGCCTCCTACGAGCAGTACTTC.

This clone has only a few counts. This chain links TRBV7-9 with TRBJ2-1; 12 bases are a match to TRBD2. J lost 5 bases, V lost 2 bases, and 1 base had no gene match. This CDR3 comprises 15 residues. Per the germline V gene, CDR1 is SEHNR and CDR2 is FQNEAQ (reference sequence). The chain's CDR3 is CASSLRLAGDNEQFF. Here the CDR3 DNA reads TGTGCCAGCAGCTTAAGACTAGCGGGGGACAATGAGCAGTTCTTC.

This chain links TRBV11-2 with TRBJ1-1; the match to TRBD1 covers 7 bases. J gave up 1 base and V 5 bases, and 7 bases lay outside the gene matches. The CDR3 is 15 residues long. Germline CDR1 and CDR2: SGHAT and FQNNGV. In nucleotides, the CDR3 is TGTGCCAGCAGCCCACCGGGACAGACGAACACTGAAGCTTTCTTT. Encoded protein: CASSPPGQTNTEAFF. Drawing the rest from reference TRBV11-2 and TRBJ1-1, the complete variable domain is EAGVAQSPRYKIIEKRQSVAFWCNPISGHATLYWYQQILGQGPKLLIQFQNNGVVDDSQLPKDRFSAERLKGVDSTLKIQPAKLEDSAVYLCASSPPGQTNTEAFFGQGTRLTVV.

V and J are TRBV5-4 and TRBJ2-7; D is uncertain. Germline assignment: CDR1 SGHNT and CDR2 YYREEE (reference sequence). There are 14 residues in the CDR3. V lost 0 bases to trimming and J lost 2 bases, with 9 bases between them. CDR3 residues: CASSLEQSTYEQYF. CDR3 nucleotide sequence: TGTGCCAGCAGCTTGGAACAGAGCACCTACGAGCAGTACTTC.

The chain is built from TRBV5-1 and TRBJ1-2; D uncertain. The V gene lost 6 bases and the J gene lost 2 bases, with 14 bases spanning the gap. The germline V gene has CDR1 SGHRS and CDR2 YFSETQ. The length of the CDR3 is 14 residues. In nucleotides, the CDR3 is TGCGCCAGCACCAAAGGAGGGAAGAACTATGGCTACACCTTC. As protein: CASTKGGKNYGYTF.

The chain has TRBV4-2 and TRBJ2-5; D perhaps matches TRBD2 (6 bases). This CDR3 spans 14 amino acids. Germline V gene sequence: CDR1 LGHNA, CDR2 YNFKEQ. V shed 4 bases and J shed 3 bases, with 12 bases lying between them. The CDR3 DNA follows: TGTGCCAGCAGCCCCCTAGGGGAGGAAGAGACCCAGTACTTC. Protein sequence: CASSPLGEEETQYF.

The chain is built from TRBV4-1 and TRBJ1-2; D gene uncertain. This CDR3 comprises 14 residues. V lost 0 bases and J lost 3, with 8 bases in between. CDR1 and CDR2 from the germline V gene are MGHRA and YSYEKL. The CDR3 spells CASSQEQLDYGYTF. The CDR3 DNA is TGCGCCAGCAGCCAAGAACAGCTTGACTATGGCTACACCTTC.

The chain uses TRBV6-4 and TRBJ2-2, with TRBD2 as a possible D gene (5 bases). In germline, CDR1 is MRHNA, CDR2 SNTAGT. The length of the CDR3 is 14 residues. The V end was cut by 8 bases, the J end by 0 bases, with 10 bases between. CDR3: CASRGLANTGELFF. The CDR3 DNA sequence: TGTGCCAGCCGAGGACTGGCGAACACCGGGGAGCTGTTTTTT.

This rearrangement joins TRBV5-5 to TRBJ1-3; tentative D call: TRBD1 (6 bases). The CDR3 runs to 15 residues. Per the germline V gene, CDR1 is SGHKS and CDR2 is YYEKEE (reference sequence). V lost 4 bases and J 4 bases, leaving 15 bases between the germline ends. The CDR3 protein is CASSRSAGEGNTIYF. The CDR3 coding sequence is TGTGCCAGCAGCCGCAGCGCAGGGGAGGGAAACACCATATATTTT.

The sample holds one count of this clone. Written as DNA, the CDR3 is TGCGCCAGCAGCCAAGAACGGACTAGCGGGAGTAATACGCAGTATTTT. Amino acids: CASSQERTSGSNTQYF. V and J are TRBV4-1 and TRBJ2-3, with 13 bases identical to TRBD2. Germline V CDR1 and CDR2: MGHRA, YSYEKL. J gave up 7 bases and V 0 bases, and 4 bases lay outside the gene matches. The CDR3 runs to 16 residues.

The rearrangement joins TRBV5-4 to TRBJ1-1, with 7 bases matching TRBD1. V was clipped by 0 bases and J by 1 base; unmatched bases: 6. CDR3 length: 16 residues. The germline V gene has CDR1 SGHNT and CDR2 YYREEE (reference sequence). The CDR3 loop is CASSLGRDRANTEAFF. As DNA, the CDR3 is TGTGCCAGCAGCTTGGGGCGGGACAGAGCGAACACTGAAGCTTTCTTT.

This rearrangement joins TRBV11-2 to TRBJ2-5; 7 bases line up with TRBD2. The CDR3 consists of 16 residues. Germline assignment: CDR1 SGHAT and CDR2 FQNNGV. The J segment lost 3 bases and the V segment lost 0 bases, leaving 7 bases of the junction unmatched. Here the CDR3 DNA reads TGTGCCAGCAGCTTAGACGGACTAGTGGAAGAAGAGACCCAGTACTTC. Translating gives CASSLDGLVEEETQYF.

This chain connects TRBV6-1 to TRBJ1-5, with D possibly being TRBD1 (6 bases). The CDR3 is 18 residues long. Germline values: CDR1 MNHNS, CDR2 SASEGT. Trimming left V 2 bases short and J 2 bases short, with 19 bases between. The CDR3 here is CASSEWGGSLLGNQPQHF. The CDR3 coding sequence is TGTGCCAGCAGTGAATGGGGGGGCAGTCTCCTCGGCAATCAGCCCCAGCATTTT.

A single count supports this clone. Compared with germline, one end of the junction differs, possibly owing to a read error. This chain joins TRBV7-7 and TRBJ2-1, with D perhaps matching TRBD1 (6 bases). Germline values: CDR1 SSHAT, CDR2 FNYEAQ (reference sequence). This CDR3 has 14 amino acids. CDR3 in DNA: TGTGCTAGCAGCCAGGGGATATCCGTCAATGAGCAGTTCTTC. Its translation: CASSQGISVNEQFF.

This clone was picked up a small number of times. V usage is TRBV9 and J usage is TRBJ1-6, with 8 nucleotides matching TRBD1. The CDR3 spans 16 residues. The V segment lost 0 bases and the J segment 6 bases; nucleotides outside the gene matches: 5. Germline V gene data show CDR1 as SGDLS and CDR2 as YYNGEE. The chain's CDR3 is CASSVGPGGSNSPLHF. The CDR3 nucleotides are TGTGCCAGCAGCGTAGGGCCAGGGGGCAGTAATTCACCCCTCCACTTT.